Here is one TCR beta chain with its context. V lost 5 bases to trimming and J lost 2 bases; unmatched junction nucleotides: 19. This CDR3 region has 19 residues. Per germline, CDR1 WNHNN and CDR2 SYGVQD (reference sequence). The source of the sample is a study of blood T cell repertoires in COVID-19. Sequencing used immunoSEQ multiplex PCR; TCRdb keeps in-frame clones, though not all of them. The sample consists of about 87,000 clones, approximately 85% of them appearing once. The receptor comes from a woman older than 75 with COVID-19, enrolled during active disease. Sequences were obtained from peripheral blood. The chain employs TRBV10-1 and TRBJ2-7, with TRBD1 matching over 9 bases. CDR3 sequence: CASSLTRDRDRAGAYEQYF. The CDR3 DNA is TGCGCCAGCAGTCTTACCCGGGACAGGGATAGGGCGGGAGCCTACGAGCAGTACTTC.